The clone carrying this TCR beta chain was detected ten times or more. Antigen specificity is unknown. Using its own MiXCR run on the 5' RACE reads, TCRdb lists one record per CDR3 protein. The sample consists of about 280,000 distinct CDR3 sequences, 8% to 10% of them appearing once. The sample is drawn from a study of T-cell memory formation after mild COVID-19. Study as a whole: TCR clusters showed largely donor specificity.

General observations from the study: Day 15 to 85 contracting clones showed balanced CD4/CD8; later expanders leaned CD4+. Researchers found some responding clones in pre-infection memory, a sign that cross-reactive memory joined. The CD4+ clones that contracted clustered mainly within CM and EM, and the CD8+ clones concentrated in EMRA.

The sample was PBMCs or a T cell subset sorted from them (not recorded which). The receptor was isolated from a man aged 18 to 29 who had mild COVID-19 (a few samples of this study predate the infection). Cell type and time point are not known.

CDR3 bases: TGTGCCAGCAGTGGGGCGGGGACTAGATTGGAGACCCAGTACTTC. This encodes CASSGAGTRLETQYF. The V gene is TRBV2, the J gene TRBJ2-5; 8 positions agree with TRBD2. Trimming cost V 4 bases and J 5 bases; bases outside gene matches: 9. This CDR3 has 15 amino acids. CDR1 is SNHLY and CDR2 is FYNNEI in the germline V gene. Filled out from reference TRBV2 and TRBJ2-5, the complete variable domain reads EPEVTQTPSHQVTQMGQEVILRCVPISNHLYFYWYRQILGQKVEFLVSFYNNEISEKSEIFDDQFSVERPDGSNFTLKIRSTKLEDSAMYFCASSGAGTRLETQYFGPGTRLLVL.